The sequence of this T cell receptor (beta chain) was determined in a study of T cells in Graves' hyperthyroidism and ophthalmopathy. Study-wide context: The initial diagnosis was the point when peripheral blood was collected, ahead of any treatment.

Out of more than 8 ml of fresh peripheral blood came the PBMCs. Study outcomes and limitations: Model output signaled ophthalmopathy a median around 6.9 months ahead of onset. Blood shared most expanded thyroid clonotypes above 0.001.

From germline, CDR1 is MNHNS and CDR2 SASEGT. The CDR3 contains 12 residues. Trimming removed 5 bases at V and 5 bases at J, with 9 bases between. RNA transcripts provided the source from which TCR beta CDR3 regions were amplified. HTBI primers were the set used in a first-round RT-PCR of the TCR CDR3. Each CDR3 protein gets one entry after TCRdb re-called the multiplex PCR reads with MiXCR. The top ten hold 30% to 40% of the sample, which has over 250,000 distinct CDR3 sequences, 12% to 15% seen once. In this sample, this clonotype turned up a few times. Its antigen is undetermined. The chain employs TRBV6-1 and TRBJ1-1; unclear D gene. The sample taken for sequencing was blood. This clonotype originated in a woman in her thirties or forties with Graves' ophthalmopathy. As DNA, the CDR3 is TGTGCCAGCAGTACCCGTTGGACTGAAGCTTTCTTT. As protein: CASSTRWTEAFF.